The source of this T cell receptor (beta chain) is a study of blood T cell repertoires in COVID-19. Sequencing used immunoSEQ multiplex PCR; TCRdb keeps in-frame clones, though not all of them. The data show about 59,000 clones, with around 67% seen just once and roughly 14% held by the top ten. CDR1 and CDR2 (germline): SGHVS, FNYEAQ. This CDR3 region has 16 residues. J lost 1 base, V lost 4 bases, and 5 bases had no gene match. V gene TRBV7-6 combines with J gene TRBJ2-2, with TRBD1 matching 8 bases. The sequenced sample was peripheral blood. The receptor comes from a woman in her 70s with acute or convalescent COVID-19. CDR3 DNA sequence: TGTGCCAGCAGCTCCTGGGGACAGGTGAACACCGGGGAGCTGTTTTTT. It yields the protein CASSSWGQVNTGELFF.